The 10 T cell receptor beta chains reported below all come from one sample, sequenced in a study of T cell changes during pregnancy in multiple sclerosis. Measured with immunoSEQ multiplex PCR; TCRdb has only the in-frame clones, and not every one. This table holds around 84,000 clones, approximately 93% found once. The input for sequencing was peripheral blood, taken in the second trimester of pregnancy. The receptors here all came from a female donor in good health, enrolled as a control in a pregnancy study.

A word on this clone: Relative to the germline gene, one junction end is altered; a read error may explain this. The J gene is TRBJ2-7, the V gene TRBV6-5, with a weak D call TRBD2 (6 bases). The germline V gene has CDR1 MNHEY and CDR2 SVGAGI. The CDR3 loop spans 13 amino acids. CDR3 sequence (DNA): TGTGCCAGCAGTATAGGGTGGGACTCCGAGCTGTACTTC. Translation: CASSIGWDSELYF.

V is TRBV7-6 and J is TRBJ2-6; 8 bases line up with TRBD2. CDR3 length equals 19 residues. The trim removed 5 bases at V and 1 base at J, leaving 13 bases unmatched. The germline V gene has CDR1 SGHVS and CDR2 FNYEAQ. CDR3 in amino acids: CASSPLAGRVFSGANVLTF. As DNA, the CDR3 is TGTGCCAGCAGCCCGCTAGCCGGGAGGGTCTTTTCTGGGGCCAACGTCCTGACTTTC.

V usage is TRBV10-3 and J usage is TRBJ2-3; 13 bases match TRBD2. This CDR3 is 16 amino acids long. Per germline, CDR1 ENHRY and CDR2 SYGVKD. After removal of 7 bases from V and 5 bases from J, the junction contained 9 bases not matched to a gene. The CDR3 DNA sequence: TGTGCCATCACCCCGGGGACTAGCGGGATCGTAGATACGCAGTATTTT. Its translation is CAITPGTSGIVDTQYF.

This clone appeared once. This sequence joins TRBV18 and TRBJ2-5, with D perhaps TRBD1 (5 bases). V was cut by 6 bases and J by 4 bases, with 21 bases left in between. The CDR3 runs to 16 residues. Germline V gene data show CDR1 as KGHSH and CDR2 as LQKENI. The CDR3 nucleotides read TGTGCCAGCTCCATACAGGCCTCGCGTATCCCAGAGACCCAGTACTTC. It is translated as CASSIQASRIPETQYF.

The rearrangement links TRBV28 to TRBJ1-1; 8 nucleotides line up with TRBD1. This CDR3 comprises 14 residues. Per germline, CDR1 MDHEN and CDR2 SYDVKM. Trimming took 5 bases from V and 4 from J; bases not matched to a gene: 6. The CDR3 nucleotides read TGTGCCAGCAGTGTAAACAGGGGGACCACTGAAGCTTTCTTT. This codes for CASSVNRGTTEAFF.

V usage is TRBV30 and J usage is TRBJ2-1; D not certain. Germline loops: CDR1 GTSNPN, CDR2 SVGIG (reference sequence). Trimming took 7 bases from V and 3 from J, leaving 16 bases between them. The CDR3 extends over 14 amino acids. The CDR3 loop is CASHVPILYNEQFF. DNA for the CDR3: TGTGCCTCCCACGTCCCTATCCTCTACAATGAGCAGTTCTTC.

This clone is a singleton in its sample. V is TRBV25-1 and J is TRBJ2-7; D is ambiguous. Germline CDR1 and CDR2: MGHDK and SYGVNS. This CDR3 has 12 amino acids. V lost 4 bases and J 6 bases, leaving 10 bases between the germline ends. This CDR3 is CASSVTVSEQYF. In DNA form, the CDR3 reads TGTGCCAGCAGTGTAACAGTTTCCGAGCAGTACTTC.

The rearrangement links TRBV19 to TRBJ2-3; TRBD1 matches 7 bases. Trimming cost V 4 bases and J 2 bases; bases outside gene matches: 3. The CDR3 contains 14 residues. Germline V gene sequence: CDR1 LNHDA, CDR2 SQIVND (reference sequence). CDR3 DNA sequence: TGTGCCAGTAGTAAGGGACAGATCACAGATACGCAGTATTTT. Its protein product is CASSKGQITDTQYF.

The rearrangement links TRBV7-2 to TRBJ2-5, with a weak D call TRBD2 (6 bases). The CDR3 contains 13 residues. V was clipped by 7 bases and J by 2 bases, with 11 bases between them. Germline V gene lookup returns CDR1 SGHTA and CDR2 FQGNSA. The CDR3 region has the DNA TGTGCCAGCACCCGACTAGTTCAAGAGACCCAGTACTTC. Translating gives CASTRLVQETQYF. The whole variable domain, remainder taken from reference TRBV7-2 and TRBJ2-5, is GAGVSQSPSNKVTEKGKDVELRCDPISGHTALYWYRQSLGQGLEFLIYFQGNSAPDKSGLPSDRFSAERTGGSVSTLTIQRTQQEDSAVYLCASTRLVQETQYFGPGTRLLVL.

CDR3 bases: TGTGCCAGCAGCTCAATCCGCGGGGGGGTTAGGGAGCAGTACTTC. It is translated as CASSSIRGGVREQYF. V and J are TRBV13 and TRBJ2-7; TRBD2 matches 9 bases. The V gene's germline CDR1 is PRHDT and CDR2 FYEKMQ (reference sequence). V trimming: 4 bases; J trimming: 7 bases; junction bases outside the gene matches: 11. The CDR3 runs 15 residues.